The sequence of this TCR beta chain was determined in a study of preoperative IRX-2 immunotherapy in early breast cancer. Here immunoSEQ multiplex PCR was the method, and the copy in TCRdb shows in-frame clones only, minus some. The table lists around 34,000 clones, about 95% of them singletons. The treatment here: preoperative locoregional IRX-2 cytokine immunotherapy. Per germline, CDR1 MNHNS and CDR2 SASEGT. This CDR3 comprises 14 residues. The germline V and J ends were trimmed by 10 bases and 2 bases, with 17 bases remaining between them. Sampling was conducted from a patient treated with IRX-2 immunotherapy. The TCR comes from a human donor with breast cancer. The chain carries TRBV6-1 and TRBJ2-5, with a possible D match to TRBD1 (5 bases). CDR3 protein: CATRRGWLQETQYF. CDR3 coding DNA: TGTGCCACCAGAAGGGGTTGGCTTCAAGAGACCCAGTACTTC.